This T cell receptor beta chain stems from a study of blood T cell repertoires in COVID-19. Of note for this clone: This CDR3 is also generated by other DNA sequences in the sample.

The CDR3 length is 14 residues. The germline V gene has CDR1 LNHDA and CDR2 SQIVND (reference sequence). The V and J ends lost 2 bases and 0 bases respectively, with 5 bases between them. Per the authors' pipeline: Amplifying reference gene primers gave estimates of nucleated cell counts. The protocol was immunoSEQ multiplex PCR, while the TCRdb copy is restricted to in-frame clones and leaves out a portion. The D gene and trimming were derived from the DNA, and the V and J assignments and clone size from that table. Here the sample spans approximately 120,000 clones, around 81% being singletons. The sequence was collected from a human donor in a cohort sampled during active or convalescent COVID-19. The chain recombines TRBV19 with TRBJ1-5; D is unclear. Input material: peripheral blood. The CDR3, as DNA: TGTGCCAGTAGTATATTGGCTAGCAATCAGCCCCAGCATTTT. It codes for CASSILASNQPQHF.